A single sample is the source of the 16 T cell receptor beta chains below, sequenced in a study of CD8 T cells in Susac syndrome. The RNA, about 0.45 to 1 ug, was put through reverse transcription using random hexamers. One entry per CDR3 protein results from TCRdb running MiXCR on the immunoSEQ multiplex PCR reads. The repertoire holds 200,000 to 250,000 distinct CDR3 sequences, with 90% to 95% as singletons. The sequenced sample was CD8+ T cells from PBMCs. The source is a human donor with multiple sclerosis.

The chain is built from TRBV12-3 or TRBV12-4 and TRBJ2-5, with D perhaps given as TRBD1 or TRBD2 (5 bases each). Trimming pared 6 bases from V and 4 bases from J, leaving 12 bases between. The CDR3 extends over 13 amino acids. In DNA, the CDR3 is TGTGCCAGCAGGGGACCTTTGGGAGAGACCCAGTACTTC. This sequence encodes CASRGPLGETQYF.

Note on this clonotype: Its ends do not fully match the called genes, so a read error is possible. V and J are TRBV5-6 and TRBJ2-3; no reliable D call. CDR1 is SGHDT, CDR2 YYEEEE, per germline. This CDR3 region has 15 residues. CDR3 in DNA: TGTTCCAGCAGCTCACTGGCGGACCTCACAGATACGCAGTATTTT. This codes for CSSSSLADLTDTQYF.

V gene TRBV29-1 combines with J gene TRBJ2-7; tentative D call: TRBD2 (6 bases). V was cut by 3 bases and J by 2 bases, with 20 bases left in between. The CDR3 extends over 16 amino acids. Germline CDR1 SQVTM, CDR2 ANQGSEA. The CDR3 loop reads CSVDPPPGTETYEQYF. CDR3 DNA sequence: TGCAGCGTTGACCCACCTCCCGGGACTGAAACCTACGAGCAGTACTTC.

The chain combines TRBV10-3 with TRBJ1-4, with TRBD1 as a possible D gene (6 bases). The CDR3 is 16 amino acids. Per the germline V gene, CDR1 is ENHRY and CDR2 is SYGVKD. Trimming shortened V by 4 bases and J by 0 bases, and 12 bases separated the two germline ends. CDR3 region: CAISAGNRATNEKLFF. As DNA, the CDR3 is TGTGCCATCAGTGCCGGGAACAGGGCAACTAATGAAAAACTGTTTTTT.

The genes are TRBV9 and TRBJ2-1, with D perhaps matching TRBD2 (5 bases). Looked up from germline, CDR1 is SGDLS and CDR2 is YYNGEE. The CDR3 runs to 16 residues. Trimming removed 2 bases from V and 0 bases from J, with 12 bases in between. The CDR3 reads CASSVDSRLSYNEQFF. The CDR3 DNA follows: TGTGCCAGCAGCGTGGACTCTAGGCTCTCCTACAATGAGCAGTTCTTC.

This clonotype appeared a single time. The CDR3 nucleotides are TGTGCCAGCGGGCGTAATCAGCCCCAGCATTTT. Residues: CASGRNQPQHF. J is TRBJ1-5 and V is TRBV12-3 or TRBV12-4; no clear D. V shed 8 bases and J shed 4 bases, with 6 bases lying between them. The CDR3 extends over 11 amino acids.

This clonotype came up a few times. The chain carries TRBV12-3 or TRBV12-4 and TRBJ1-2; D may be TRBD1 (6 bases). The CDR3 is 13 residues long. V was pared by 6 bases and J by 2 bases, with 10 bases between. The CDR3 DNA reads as TGTGCCAGCAGCCCCGACAGGAACTATGGCTACACCTTC. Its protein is CASSPDRNYGYTF.

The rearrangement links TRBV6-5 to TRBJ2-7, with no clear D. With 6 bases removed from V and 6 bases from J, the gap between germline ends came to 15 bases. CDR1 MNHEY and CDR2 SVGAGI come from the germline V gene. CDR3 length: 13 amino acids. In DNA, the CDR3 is TGTGCCAGCAGCTACGGCGTCAGGACCGAGCAGTACTTC. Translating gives CASSYGVRTEQYF.

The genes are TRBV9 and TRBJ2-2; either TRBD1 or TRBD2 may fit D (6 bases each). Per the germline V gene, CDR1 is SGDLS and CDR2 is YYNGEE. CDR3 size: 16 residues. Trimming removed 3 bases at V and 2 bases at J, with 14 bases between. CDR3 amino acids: CASSGGGAGNTGELFF. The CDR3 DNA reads TGTGCCAGCAGCGGTGGGGGCGCGGGAAACACCGGGGAGCTGTTTTTT.

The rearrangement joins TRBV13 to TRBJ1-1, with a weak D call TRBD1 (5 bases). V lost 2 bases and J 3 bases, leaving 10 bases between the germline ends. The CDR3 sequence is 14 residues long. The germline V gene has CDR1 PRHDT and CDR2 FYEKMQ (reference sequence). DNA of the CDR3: TGTGCCAGCAGCTTATGGCAGGGCGACACTGAAGCTTTCTTT. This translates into CASSLWQGDTEAFF.

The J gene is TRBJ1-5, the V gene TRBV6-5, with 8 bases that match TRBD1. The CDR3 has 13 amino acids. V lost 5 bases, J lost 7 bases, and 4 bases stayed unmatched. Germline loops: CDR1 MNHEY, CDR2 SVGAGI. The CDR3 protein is CASSPTGEQPQHF. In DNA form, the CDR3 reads TGTGCCAGCAGTCCGACAGGGGAGCAGCCCCAGCATTTT.

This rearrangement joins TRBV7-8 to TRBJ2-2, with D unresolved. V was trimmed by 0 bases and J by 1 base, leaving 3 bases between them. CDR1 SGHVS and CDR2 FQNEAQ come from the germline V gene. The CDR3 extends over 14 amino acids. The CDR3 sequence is CASSLAMNTGELFF. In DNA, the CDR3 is TGTGCCAGCAGCTTAGCCATGAACACCGGGGAGCTGTTTTTT.

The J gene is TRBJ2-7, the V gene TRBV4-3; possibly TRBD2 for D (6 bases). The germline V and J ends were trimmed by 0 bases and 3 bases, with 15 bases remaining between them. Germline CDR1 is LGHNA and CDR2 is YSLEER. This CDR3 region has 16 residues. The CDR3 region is CASSQELIRESYEQYF. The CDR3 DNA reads TGCGCCAGCAGCCAAGAGTTAATACGGGAGAGCTACGAGCAGTACTTC.

The CDR3 is CASSKTSVLADTQYF. The CDR3 coding sequence is TGTGCCAGCAGCAAAACTAGTGTGTTGGCAGATACGCAGTATTTT. This chain joins TRBV7-6 and TRBJ2-3; TRBD2 is a possible D gene (5 bases). This CDR3 region has 15 residues. V lost 5 bases, J lost 4 bases, and 16 bases lay in between. From germline, CDR1 is SGHVS and CDR2 FNYEAQ.

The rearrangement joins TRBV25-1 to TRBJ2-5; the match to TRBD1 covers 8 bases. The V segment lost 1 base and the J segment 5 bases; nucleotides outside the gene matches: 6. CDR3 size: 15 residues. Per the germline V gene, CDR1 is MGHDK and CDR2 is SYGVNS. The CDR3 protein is CASSEWTGIGETQYF. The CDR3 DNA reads TGTGCCAGCAGTGAATGGACAGGGATCGGCGAGACCCAGTACTTC.

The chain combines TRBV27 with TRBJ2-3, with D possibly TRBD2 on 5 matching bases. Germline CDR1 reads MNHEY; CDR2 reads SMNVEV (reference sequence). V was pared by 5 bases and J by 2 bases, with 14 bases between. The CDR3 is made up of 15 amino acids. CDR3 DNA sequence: TGTGCCAGCAGTCTAGCCTATACCGACACAGATACGCAGTATTTT. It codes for CASSLAYTDTDTQYF.